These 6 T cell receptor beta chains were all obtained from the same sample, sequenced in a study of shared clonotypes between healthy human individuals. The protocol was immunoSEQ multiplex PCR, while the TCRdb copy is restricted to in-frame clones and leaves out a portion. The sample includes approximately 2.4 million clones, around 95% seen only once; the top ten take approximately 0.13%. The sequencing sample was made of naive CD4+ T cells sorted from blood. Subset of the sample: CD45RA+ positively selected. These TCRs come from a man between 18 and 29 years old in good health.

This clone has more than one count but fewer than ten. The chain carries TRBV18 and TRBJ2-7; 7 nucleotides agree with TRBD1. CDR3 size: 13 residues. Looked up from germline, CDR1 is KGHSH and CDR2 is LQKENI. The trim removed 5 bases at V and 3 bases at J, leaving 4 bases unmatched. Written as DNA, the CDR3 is TGTGCCAGCTCAACGGGACAGAACTACGAGCAGTACTTC. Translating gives CASSTGQNYEQYF. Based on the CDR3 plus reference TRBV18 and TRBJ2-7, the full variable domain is NAGVMQNPRHLVRRRGQEARLRCSPMKGHSHVYWYRQLPEEGLKFMVYLQKENIIDESGMPKERFSAEFPKEGPSILRIQQVVRGDSAAYFCASSTGQNYEQYFGPGTRLTVT.

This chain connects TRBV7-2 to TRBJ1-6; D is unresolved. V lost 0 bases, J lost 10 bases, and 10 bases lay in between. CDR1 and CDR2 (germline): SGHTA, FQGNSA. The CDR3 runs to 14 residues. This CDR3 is CASSLARVLSPLHF. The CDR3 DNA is TGTGCCAGCAGCTTAGCCAGAGTACTGTCACCCCTCCACTTT.

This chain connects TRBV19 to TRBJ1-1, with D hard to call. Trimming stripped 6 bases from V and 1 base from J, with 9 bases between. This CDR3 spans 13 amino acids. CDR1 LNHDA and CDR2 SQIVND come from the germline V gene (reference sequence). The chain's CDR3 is CASSTIENTEAFF. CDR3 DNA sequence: TGTGCCAGTAGCACGATTGAGAACACTGAAGCTTTCTTT.

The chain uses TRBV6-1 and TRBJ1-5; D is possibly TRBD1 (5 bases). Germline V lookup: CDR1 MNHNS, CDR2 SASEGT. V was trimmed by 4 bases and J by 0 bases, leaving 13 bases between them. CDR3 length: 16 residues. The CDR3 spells CASSGPGTYSNQPQHF. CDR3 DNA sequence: TGTGCCAGCAGTGGACCAGGGACCTATAGCAATCAGCCCCAGCATTTT.

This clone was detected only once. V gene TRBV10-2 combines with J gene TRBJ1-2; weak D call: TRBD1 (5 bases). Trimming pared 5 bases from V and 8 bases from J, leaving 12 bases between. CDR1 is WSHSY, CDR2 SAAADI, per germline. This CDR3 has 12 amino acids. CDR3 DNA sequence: TGCGCCAGCAGTAAAAGGGACGTCGGCTACACCTTC. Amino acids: CASSKRDVGYTF.

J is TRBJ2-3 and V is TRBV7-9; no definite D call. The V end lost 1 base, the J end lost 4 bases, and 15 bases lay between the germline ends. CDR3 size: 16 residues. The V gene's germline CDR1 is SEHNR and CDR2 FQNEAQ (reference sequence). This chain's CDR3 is CASSLVGSQSPDTQYF. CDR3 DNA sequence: TGTGCCAGCAGCTTAGTAGGCAGCCAAAGTCCAGATACGCAGTATTTT.